The rows below give T cell receptor beta chains drawn from one sample of a study of human T cells and chemical hapten exposure. Using its own MiXCR run on the RACE reads, TCRdb lists one record per CDR3 protein. The table lists 360,000 or so distinct CDR3 sequences, roughly 6.3% of them singletons, with over 5.5% in the top ten. The sequences come from whole blood, collected in connection with sensitization to the hapten diphenylcyclopropenone (DPC). These TCRs come from a woman between 18 and 29 years old with alopecia areata. Some clones in this sample may be carry-over from other donors' samples. Each CDR3 is given with its conserved first and last residue. A D gene is named only where the DNA matches it firmly. Expanded clones get a size class; other rows say once, few or many, or leave the size out.

>TRBJ2-7|few|TRBD2|TRBV4-1
CASSQELAGVYEQYF
TGCGCCAGCAGCCAAGAATTGGCGGGGGTCTACGAGCAGTACTTC
>TRBJ2-1|many|TRBD2|TRBV4-1
CASSPLAGGGNEQFF
TGCGCCAGCAGCCCCCTAGCGGGGGGTGGGAATGAGCAGTTCTTC
>TRBJ1-1|.|TRBD1|TRBV7-6
CASSLASTGGAFF
TGTGCCAGCAGCTTAGCGTCGACAGGGGGAGCTTTCTTT
>TRBJ1-1|.|.|TRBV7-8
CASSLNRVGTEAFF
TGTGCCAGCAGCTTAAACAGGGTAGGAACTGAAGCTTTCTTT
>TRBJ2-2|.|TRBD1|TRBV6-1
CATSTGQGWAGELFF
TGTGCCACCTCGACCGGACAGGGGTGGGCCGGGGAGCTGTTTTTT
>TRBJ1-3|many|.|TRBV6-5
CASTNRGSGNTIYF
TGTGCCAGCACCAACAGAGGGTCTGGAAACACCATATATTTT
>TRBJ1-2|.|.|TRBV18
CASSPGSGSYYGYTF
TGTGCCAGCTCACCCGGGTCAGGATCCTACTATGGCTACACCTTC
>TRBJ1-1|few|.|TRBV29-1
CSVELEVGWISGAFF
TGCAGCGTTGAATTAGAGGTAGGGTGGATTTCCGGAGCTTTCTTT
>TRBJ1-3|many|.|TRBV18
CASSPPYSVDVDTIYF
TGTGCCAGCTCACCACCATACAGCGTCGATGTAGACACCATATATTTT
>TRBJ2-1|many|TRBD2|TRBV20-1
CSVWTSGGANEQFF
TGCAGTGTTTGGACTAGCGGGGGGGCAAATGAGCAGTTCTTC